A selection of T cell receptor beta chains follows, all from one sample in a study of cytomegalovirus exposure and HLA in healthy donors. Sequenced by immunoSEQ multiplex PCR; TCRdb stores in-frame clones only, minus some. The sample lists some 150,000 clones, 80% to 90% occurring once. What was sequenced was PBMCs. The receptor source for this set is a woman aged 25 to 39 in good health and CMV-seronegative. Each CDR3 is given with its conserved first and last residue. The order of the fields is clone size, CDR3 length, V gene, D gene, J gene, CDR3 DNA, CDR3 protein. A D gene is named only where the DNA matches it firmly. A row's size may be missing; if present it is once, few, many or a size class.

size: NA; length: 17; V: TRBV9; D: TRBD2; J: TRBJ2-5; DNA: TGTGCCAGCAGCGAGGGGGCCAGACTAGCGGGGTCGGAGACCCAGTACTTC; CDR3: CASSEGARLAGSETQYF
size: NA; length: 17; V: TRBV7-8; D: TRBD1; J: TRBJ1-5; DNA: TGTGCCAGCAGCTTAGTAGGTGGCGGCAGGGGGGAACGGCCCCAGCATTTT; CDR3: CASSLVGGGRGERPQHF
size: NA; length: 15; V: TRBV7-2; D: NA; J: TRBJ2-3; DNA: TGTGCCAGCAGCTTAACGCGCGTAGAACCAGATACGCAGTATTTT; CDR3: CASSLTRVEPDTQYF
size: NA; length: 15; V: TRBV7-6; D: NA; J: TRBJ1-2; DNA: TGTGCCAGCAGCCTGGAAAACAGGCGGGGTAATGGCTACACCTTC; CDR3: CASSLENRRGNGYTF
size: NA; length: 11; V: TRBV29-1; D: NA; J: TRBJ2-1; DNA: TGCAGCGTGATTACCGGGACTTCGCAGTTCTTC; CDR3: CSVITGTSQFF
size: once; length: 13; V: TRBV29-1; D: TRBD1; J: TRBJ1-2; DNA: TGCAGCACCCGGACAGGGATACCCGATGGCTACACCTTC; CDR3: CSTRTGIPDGYTF
size: NA; length: 19; V: TRBV5-1; D: TRBD2; J: TRBJ2-7; DNA: TGCGCCAGCAGCCCGAGTGGCGGGAGTTATTCCTATAGCTCCTACGAGCAGTACTTC; CDR3: CASSPSGGSYSYSSYEQYF
size: NA; length: 15; V: TRBV30; D: NA; J: TRBJ1-5; DNA: TGTGCCTGGAGTGGGGCCGGGGTTGGCAATCAGCCCCAGCATTTT; CDR3: CAWSGAGVGNQPQHF
size: few; length: 13; V: TRBV7-9; D: TRBD1; J: TRBJ1-3; DNA: TGTGCCAGCAGCCAGGACAGGGGAAACACCATATATTTT; CDR3: CASSQDRGNTIYF
size: NA; length: 13; V: TRBV9; D: NA; J: TRBJ1-1; DNA: TGTGCCAGCAGCGCTCAGGGGAACACTGAAGCTTTCTTT; CDR3: CASSAQGNTEAFF
size: NA; length: 13; V: TRBV7-2; D: NA; J: TRBJ2-7; DNA: TGTGCCAGCAGGTCCACAGGGTCTGACGAGCAGTACTTC; CDR3: CASRSTGSDEQYF
size: NA; length: 14; V: TRBV7-9; D: TRBD1; J: TRBJ2-7; DNA: TGTGCCAGCAGCCGTGGGACAGCACGCTACGAGCAGTACTTC; CDR3: CASSRGTARYEQYF
size: NA; length: 13; V: TRBV6-6; D: NA; J: TRBJ2-3; DNA: TGTGCCAGCAGTTACAATTTAGCCGATACGCAGTATTTT; CDR3: CASSYNLADTQYF
size: NA; length: 16; V: TRBV2; D: NA; J: TRBJ1-5; DNA: TGTGCCAGCGGGCCACTCCGGGGGAAAAGCAATCAGCCCCAGCATTTT; CDR3: CASGPLRGKSNQPQHF
size: NA; length: 15; V: TRBV6-5; D: TRBD1; J: TRBJ2-1; DNA: TGTGCCAGCAGTTATGACAGGGGGCTGAACAATGAGCAGTTCTTC; CDR3: CASSYDRGLNNEQFF
size: NA; length: 19; V: TRBV5-1; D: TRBD1; J: TRBJ1-2; DNA: TGCGCCAGCAGCCTGCCAGTCGGGACAGGGGGCCTCGGTAACTATGGCTACACCTTC; CDR3: CASSLPVGTGGLGNYGYTF
size: NA; length: 16; V: TRBV5-1; D: NA; J: TRBJ2-2; DNA: TGCGCCAGCCGCCCCCGGGCAGGGGCGAACACCGGGGAGCTGTTTTTT; CDR3: CASRPRAGANTGELFF
size: once; length: 15; V: TRBV6-6; D: TRBD1; J: TRBJ1-2; DNA: TGTGCCAGCAGCCTGGGGACAGGGGGCGCGGGGGGCTACACCTTC; CDR3: CASSLGTGGAGGYTF
size: NA; length: 13; V: TRBV29-1; D: NA; J: TRBJ2-7; DNA: TGCAGCGCGGCCGTAGGGGATCTCCACGAGCAGTACTTC; CDR3: CSAAVGDLHEQYF
size: NA; length: 16; V: TRBV4-1; D: TRBD1; J: TRBJ2-7; DNA: TGCGCCAGCAGCCCGGGACAGGGTAATTTTCCTCGCGAGCAGTACTTC; CDR3: CASSPGQGNFPREQYF
size: once; length: 16; V: TRBV4-2; D: NA; J: TRBJ2-1; DNA: TGTGCCAGCAGCCAAGTGTCACAGGGTGTCAGGAATGAGCAGTTCTTC; CDR3: CASSQVSQGVRNEQFF
size: NA; length: 15; V: TRBV7-2; D: NA; J: TRBJ1-6; DNA: TGTGCCAGCAGCTTATTCCGACTCGGAAATTCACCCCTCCACTTT; CDR3: CASSLFRLGNSPLHF
size: NA; length: 20; V: TRBV19; D: TRBD2; J: TRBJ2-3; DNA: TGTGCCAGTAGAGAACGCCCCGGGACTAGCGAGAAATCTAGCACAGATACGCAGTATTTT; CDR3: CASRERPGTSEKSSTDTQYF
size: NA; length: 15; V: TRBV29-1; D: TRBD1; J: TRBJ2-2; DNA: TGCAGCGTTGAAGATACAGGGGGAGTTATCGGGGAGCTGTTTTTT; CDR3: CSVEDTGGVIGELFF
size: NA; length: 15; V: TRBV5-1; D: NA; J: TRBJ2-1; DNA: TGCGCCAGCAGCCGTATCGGGACGCAGGGGAATGAGCAGTTCTTC; CDR3: CASSRIGTQGNEQFF
size: NA; length: 15; V: TRBV10-3; D: TRBD1; J: TRBJ2-7; DNA: TGTGCCATCAGAGCACCGGGACAGGGGGCGTACGAGCAGTACTTC; CDR3: CAIRAPGQGAYEQYF
size: NA; length: 13; V: TRBV29-1; D: NA; J: TRBJ2-3; DNA: TGCAGCGTTGGGGGACTCATGGGGCATACGCAGTATTTT; CDR3: CSVGGLMGHTQYF
size: NA; length: 13; V: TRBV4-1; D: NA; J: TRBJ1-1; DNA: TGCGCCAGCAGCCAAGGGAGGGGCGTTGAAGCTTTCTTT; CDR3: CASSQGRGVEAFF
size: NA; length: 14; V: TRBV4-3; D: NA; J: TRBJ2-3; DNA: TGCGCCAGCAGCCAGTTCGGGGGTTTGGATACGCAGTATTTT; CDR3: CASSQFGGLDTQYF
size: NA; length: 14; V: TRBV9; D: TRBD1; J: TRBJ1-1; DNA: TGTGCCAGCAGCCTGGGACAGGCGCACACTGAAGCTTTCTTT; CDR3: CASSLGQAHTEAFF
size: NA; length: 14; V: TRBV6-4; D: TRBD2; J: TRBJ2-1; DNA: TGTGCCAGCAGTGACTCGTTACTAGCGGGTTTTCAGTTCTTC; CDR3: CASSDSLLAGFQFF
size: NA; length: 16; V: TRBV2; D: TRBD1; J: TRBJ1-2; DNA: TGTGCCAGCACCCCGCCGGGGCAGGGGGCTTCTAGCGGCTACACCTTC; CDR3: CASTPPGQGASSGYTF
size: NA; length: 14; V: TRBV6-5; D: TRBD1; J: TRBJ2-7; DNA: TGTGCCAGCAGTTCACCCTGGGACAGCCCTGGCGAGTACTTC; CDR3: CASSSPWDSPGEYF
size: NA; length: 15; V: TRBV18; D: NA; J: TRBJ2-3; DNA: TGTGCCAGCTCACCAGGGACATCTAGCACAGATACGCAGTATTTT; CDR3: CASSPGTSSTDTQYF
size: NA; length: 13; V: TRBV2; D: NA; J: TRBJ1-1; DNA: TGTGCCAGCAGTAGTTTCGGGAACACTGAAGCTTTCTTT; CDR3: CASSSFGNTEAFF
size: NA; length: 13; V: TRBV9; D: TRBD1; J: TRBJ1-2; DNA: TGTGCCAGCAGCGTCGACAGGGGACGGGGCTACACCTTC; CDR3: CASSVDRGRGYTF
size: NA; length: 19; V: TRBV21-1; D: NA; J: TRBJ1-6; DNA: TGTGCCAGCAGCAAAAAGGGGGACAGGGGTGGCTCTGGAGGTTCACCCCTCCACTTT; CDR3: CASSKKGDRGGSGGSPLHF
size: NA; length: 13; V: TRBV30; D: NA; J: TRBJ2-7; DNA: TGTGCCTGGAGTGTGGACATCTCCTACGAGCAGTACTTC; CDR3: CAWSVDISYEQYF
size: NA; length: 14; V: TRBV28; D: NA; J: TRBJ1-2; DNA: TGTGCCAGCAGTCCCCCGGGAGGCAACTATGGCTACACCTTC; CDR3: CASSPPGGNYGYTF
size: NA; length: 14; V: TRBV6-5; D: NA; J: TRBJ1-2; DNA: TGTGCCAGCAGCAGGGTCGGACATAACTATGGCTACACCTTC; CDR3: CASSRVGHNYGYTF
size: NA; length: 13; V: TRBV30; D: NA; J: TRBJ2-7; DNA: TGTGCCTGGAGTGCTACAGGTTTTGGCGAGCAGTACTTC; CDR3: CAWSATGFGEQYF
size: NA; length: 16; V: TRBV4-1; D: NA; J: TRBJ1-1; DNA: TGCGCCAGCAGCCAACCTTTTGGGCCCCAGAACACTGAAGCTTTCTTT; CDR3: CASSQPFGPQNTEAFF